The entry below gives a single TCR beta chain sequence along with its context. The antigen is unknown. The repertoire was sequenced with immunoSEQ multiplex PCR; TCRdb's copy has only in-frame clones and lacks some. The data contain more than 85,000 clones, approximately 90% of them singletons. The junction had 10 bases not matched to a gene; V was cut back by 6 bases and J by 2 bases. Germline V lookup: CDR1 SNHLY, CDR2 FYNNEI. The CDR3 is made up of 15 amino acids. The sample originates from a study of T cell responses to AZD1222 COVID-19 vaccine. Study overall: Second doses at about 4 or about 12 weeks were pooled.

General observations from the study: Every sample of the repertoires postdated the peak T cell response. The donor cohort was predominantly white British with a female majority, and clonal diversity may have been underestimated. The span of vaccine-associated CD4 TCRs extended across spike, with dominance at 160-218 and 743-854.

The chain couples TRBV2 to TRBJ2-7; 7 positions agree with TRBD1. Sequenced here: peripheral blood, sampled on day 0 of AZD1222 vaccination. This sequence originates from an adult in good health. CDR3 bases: TGTGCCAGCAGCCTTACGGGGACAGTCGCCTACGAGCAGTACTTC. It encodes CASSLTGTVAYEQYF. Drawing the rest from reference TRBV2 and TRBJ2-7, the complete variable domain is EPEVTQTPSHQVTQMGQEVILRCVPISNHLYFYWYRQILGQKVEFLVSFYNNEISEKSEIFDDQFSVERPDGSNFTLKIRSTKLEDSAMYFCASSLTGTVAYEQYFGPGTRLTVT.